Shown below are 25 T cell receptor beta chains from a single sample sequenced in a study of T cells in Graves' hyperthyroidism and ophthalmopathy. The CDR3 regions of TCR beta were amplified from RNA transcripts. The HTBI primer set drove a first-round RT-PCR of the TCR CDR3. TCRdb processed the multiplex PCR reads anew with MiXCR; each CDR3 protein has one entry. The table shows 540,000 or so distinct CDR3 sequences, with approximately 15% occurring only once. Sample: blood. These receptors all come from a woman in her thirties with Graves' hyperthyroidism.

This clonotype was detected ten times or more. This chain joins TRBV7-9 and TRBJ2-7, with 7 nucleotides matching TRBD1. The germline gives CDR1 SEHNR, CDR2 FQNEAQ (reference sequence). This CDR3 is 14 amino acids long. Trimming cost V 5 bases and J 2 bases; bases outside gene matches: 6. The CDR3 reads CASSPGDRPYEQYF. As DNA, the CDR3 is TGTGCCAGCAGCCCAGGGGACAGACCCTACGAGCAGTACTTC.

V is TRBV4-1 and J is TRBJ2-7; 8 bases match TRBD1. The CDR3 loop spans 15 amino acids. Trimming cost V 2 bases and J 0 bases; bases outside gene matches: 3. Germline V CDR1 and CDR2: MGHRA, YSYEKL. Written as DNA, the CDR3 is TGCGCCAGCAGCCAACGACAGGGGATCTCCTACGAGCAGTACTTC. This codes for CASSQRQGISYEQYF.

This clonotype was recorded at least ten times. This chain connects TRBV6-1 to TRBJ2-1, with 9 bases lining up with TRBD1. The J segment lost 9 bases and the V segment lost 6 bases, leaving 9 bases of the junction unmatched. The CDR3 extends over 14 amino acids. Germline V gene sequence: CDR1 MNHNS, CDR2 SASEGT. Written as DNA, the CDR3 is TGTGCCAGCAGACCGCGGACAGGGGAAATTGAGCAGTTCTTC. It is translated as CASRPRTGEIEQFF.

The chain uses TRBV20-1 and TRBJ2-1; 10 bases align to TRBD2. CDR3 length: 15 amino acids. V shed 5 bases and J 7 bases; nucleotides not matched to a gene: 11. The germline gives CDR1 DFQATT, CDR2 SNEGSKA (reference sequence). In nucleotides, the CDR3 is TGCAGTGCTTCTCAGCGGGAGGGCCCACGGAATGAGCAGTTCTTC. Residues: CSASQREGPRNEQFF.

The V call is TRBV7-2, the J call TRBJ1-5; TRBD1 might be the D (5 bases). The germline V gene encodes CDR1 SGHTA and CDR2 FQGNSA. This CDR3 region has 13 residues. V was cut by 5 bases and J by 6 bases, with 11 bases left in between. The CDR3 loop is CASSKWGGQPQHF. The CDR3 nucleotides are TGTGCCAGCAGCAAGTGGGGGGGTCAGCCCCAGCATTTT.

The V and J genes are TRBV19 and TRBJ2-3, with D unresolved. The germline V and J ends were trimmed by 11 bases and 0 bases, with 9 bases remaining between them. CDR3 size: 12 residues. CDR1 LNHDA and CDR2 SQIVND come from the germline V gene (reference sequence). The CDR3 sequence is CAVTSSTDTQYF. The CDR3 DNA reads TGTGCCGTGACTTCTAGCACAGATACGCAGTATTTT.

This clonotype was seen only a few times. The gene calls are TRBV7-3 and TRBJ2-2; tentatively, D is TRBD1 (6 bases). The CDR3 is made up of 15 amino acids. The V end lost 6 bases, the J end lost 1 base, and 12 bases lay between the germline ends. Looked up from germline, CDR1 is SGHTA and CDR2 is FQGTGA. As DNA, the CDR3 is TGTGCCAGCAGAGAAGGGGACATGAACACCGGGGAGCTGTTTTTT. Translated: CASREGDMNTGELFF. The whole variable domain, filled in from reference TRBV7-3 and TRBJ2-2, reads GAGVSQTPSNKVTEKGKYVELRCDPISGHTALYWYRQSLGQGPEFLIYFQGTGAADDSGLPNDRFFAVRPEGSVSTLKIQRTERGDSAVYLCASREGDMNTGELFFGEGSRLTVL.

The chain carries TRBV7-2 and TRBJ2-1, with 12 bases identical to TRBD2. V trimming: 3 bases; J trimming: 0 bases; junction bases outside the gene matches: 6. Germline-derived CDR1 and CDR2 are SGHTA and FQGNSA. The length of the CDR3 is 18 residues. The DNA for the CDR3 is TGTGCCAGCAGCTTCCGACTAGCGGGAGTTATCTCCTACAATGAGCAGTTCTTC. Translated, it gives CASSFRLAGVISYNEQFF.

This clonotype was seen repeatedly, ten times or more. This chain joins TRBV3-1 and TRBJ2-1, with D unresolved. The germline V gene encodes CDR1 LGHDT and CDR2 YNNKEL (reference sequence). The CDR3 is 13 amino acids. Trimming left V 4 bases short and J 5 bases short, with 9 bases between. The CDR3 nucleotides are TGTGCCAGCAGCCCCTGGACCCACAATGAGCAGTTCTTC. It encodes CASSPWTHNEQFF.

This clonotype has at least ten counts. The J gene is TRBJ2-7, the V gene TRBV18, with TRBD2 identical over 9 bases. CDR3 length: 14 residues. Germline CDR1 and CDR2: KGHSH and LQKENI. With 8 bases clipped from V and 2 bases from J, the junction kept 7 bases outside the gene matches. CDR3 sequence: CASVTGTSPYEQYF. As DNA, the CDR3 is TGTGCCAGCGTTACCGGGACTAGCCCCTACGAGCAGTACTTC.

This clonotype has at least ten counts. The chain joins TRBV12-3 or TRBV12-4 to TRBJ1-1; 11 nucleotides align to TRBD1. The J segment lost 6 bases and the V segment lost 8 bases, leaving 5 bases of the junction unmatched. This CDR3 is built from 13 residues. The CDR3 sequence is CASEGQGAAEAFF. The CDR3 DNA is TGTGCCAGCGAAGGACAGGGGGCTGCTGAAGCTTTCTTT.

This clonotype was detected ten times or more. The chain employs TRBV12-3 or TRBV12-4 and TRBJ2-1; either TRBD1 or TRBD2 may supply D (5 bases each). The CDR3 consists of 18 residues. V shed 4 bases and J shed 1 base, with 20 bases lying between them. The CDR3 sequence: CASSSIHRDGSSYNEQFF. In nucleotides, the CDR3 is TGTGCCAGCAGTTCAATCCACCGGGACGGAAGTTCCTACAATGAGCAGTTCTTC.

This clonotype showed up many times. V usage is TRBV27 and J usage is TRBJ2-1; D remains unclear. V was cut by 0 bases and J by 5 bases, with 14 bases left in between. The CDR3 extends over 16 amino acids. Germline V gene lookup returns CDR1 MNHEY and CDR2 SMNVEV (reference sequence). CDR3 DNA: TGTGCCAGCAGTTTATCACCCTCGAGAGGACACAATGAGCAGTTCTTC. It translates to CASSLSPSRGHNEQFF.

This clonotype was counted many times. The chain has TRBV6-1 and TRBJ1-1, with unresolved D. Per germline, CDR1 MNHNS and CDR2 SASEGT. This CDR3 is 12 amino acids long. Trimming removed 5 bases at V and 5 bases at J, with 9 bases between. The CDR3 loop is CASSSERTEAFF. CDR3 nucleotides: TGTGCCAGCAGTTCCGAGCGGACTGAAGCTTTCTTT.

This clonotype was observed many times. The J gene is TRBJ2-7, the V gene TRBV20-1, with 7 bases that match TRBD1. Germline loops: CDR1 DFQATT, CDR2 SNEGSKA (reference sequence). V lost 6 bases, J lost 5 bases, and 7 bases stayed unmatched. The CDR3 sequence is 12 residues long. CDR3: CSARQGIDEQYF. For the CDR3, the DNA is TGCAGTGCCAGACAGGGAATCGACGAGCAGTACTTC.

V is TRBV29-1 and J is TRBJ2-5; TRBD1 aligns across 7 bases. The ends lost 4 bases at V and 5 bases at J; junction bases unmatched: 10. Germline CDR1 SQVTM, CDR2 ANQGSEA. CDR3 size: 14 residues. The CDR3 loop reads CSVAGDRDVETQYF. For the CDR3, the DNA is TGCAGCGTTGCCGGGGACAGAGATGTCGAGACCCAGTACTTC.

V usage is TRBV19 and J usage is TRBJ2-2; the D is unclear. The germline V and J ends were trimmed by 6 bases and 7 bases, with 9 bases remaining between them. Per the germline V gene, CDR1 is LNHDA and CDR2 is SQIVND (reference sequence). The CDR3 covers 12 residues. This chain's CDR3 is CASREMSGELFF. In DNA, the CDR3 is TGTGCCAGTAGAGAAATGAGCGGGGAGCTGTTTTTT.

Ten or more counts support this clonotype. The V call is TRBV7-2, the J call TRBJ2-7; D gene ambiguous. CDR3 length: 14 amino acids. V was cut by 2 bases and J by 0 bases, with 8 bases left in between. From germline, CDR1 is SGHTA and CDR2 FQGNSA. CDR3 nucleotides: TGTGCCAGCAGCTTAACCCTAGGCTCCTACGAGCAGTACTTC. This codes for CASSLTLGSYEQYF. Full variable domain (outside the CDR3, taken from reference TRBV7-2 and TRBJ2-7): GAGVSQSPSNKVTEKGKDVELRCDPISGHTALYWYRQSLGQGLEFLIYFQGNSAPDKSGLPSDRFSAERTGGSVSTLTIQRTQQEDSAVYLCASSLTLGSYEQYFGPGTRLTVT.

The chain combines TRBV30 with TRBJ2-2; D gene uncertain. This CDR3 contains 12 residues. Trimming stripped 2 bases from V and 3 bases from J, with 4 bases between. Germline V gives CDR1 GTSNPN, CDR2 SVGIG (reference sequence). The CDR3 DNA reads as TGTGCCTGGAGTCTCGACACCGGGGAGCTGTTTTTT. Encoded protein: CAWSLDTGELFF.

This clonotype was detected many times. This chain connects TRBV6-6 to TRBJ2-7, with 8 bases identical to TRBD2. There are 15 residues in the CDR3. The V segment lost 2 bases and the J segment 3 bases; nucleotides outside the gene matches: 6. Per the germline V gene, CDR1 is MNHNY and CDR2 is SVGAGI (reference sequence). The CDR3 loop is CASSYLFAGGYEQYF. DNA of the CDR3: TGTGCCAGCAGTTACCTTTTTGCGGGAGGCTACGAGCAGTACTTC.

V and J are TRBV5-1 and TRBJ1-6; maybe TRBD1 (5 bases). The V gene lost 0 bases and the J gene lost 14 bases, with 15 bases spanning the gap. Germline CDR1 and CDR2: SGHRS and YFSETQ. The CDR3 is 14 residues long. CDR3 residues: CASSLGQPAETLHF. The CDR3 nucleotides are TGCGCCAGCAGCTTGGGACAGCCCGCAGAAACCCTCCACTTT.

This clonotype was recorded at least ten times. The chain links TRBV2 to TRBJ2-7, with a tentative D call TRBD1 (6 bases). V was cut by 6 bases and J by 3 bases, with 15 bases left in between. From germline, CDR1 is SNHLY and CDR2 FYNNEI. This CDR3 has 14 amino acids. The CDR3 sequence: CASREYRDGYEQYF. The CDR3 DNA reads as TGTGCCAGCAGAGAATACAGGGATGGCTACGAGCAGTACTTC.

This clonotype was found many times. This CDR3 is CASSLAGQRRGYTF. The CDR3 DNA sequence: TGTGCCAGCAGCTTAGCCGGGCAGCGGCGTGGCTACACCTTC. The chain combines TRBV7-8 with TRBJ1-2, with no clear D. This CDR3 is 14 amino acids long. V was shortened by 0 bases and J by 7 bases, with 12 bases between the two germline ends. Per germline, CDR1 SGHVS and CDR2 FQNEAQ. The entire variable domain, with the rest obtained from reference TRBV7-8 and TRBJ1-2, is as follows: GAGVSQSPRYKVAKRGQDVALRCDPISGHVSLFWYQQALGQGPEFLTYFQNEAQLDKSGLPSDRFFAERPEGSVSTLKIQRTQQEDSAVYLCASSLAGQRRGYTFGSGTRLTVV.

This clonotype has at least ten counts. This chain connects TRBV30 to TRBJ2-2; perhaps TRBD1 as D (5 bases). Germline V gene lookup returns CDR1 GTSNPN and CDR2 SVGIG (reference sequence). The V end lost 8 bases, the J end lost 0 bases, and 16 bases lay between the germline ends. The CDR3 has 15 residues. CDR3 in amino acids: CARAQMGPNTGELFF. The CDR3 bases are TGTGCCCGAGCCCAAATGGGGCCGAACACCGGGGAGCTGTTTTTT.

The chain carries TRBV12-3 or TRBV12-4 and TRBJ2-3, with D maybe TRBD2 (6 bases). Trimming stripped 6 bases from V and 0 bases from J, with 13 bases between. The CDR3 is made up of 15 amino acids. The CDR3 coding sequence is TGTGCCAGCAGCCTCGGGACTTTAAGCACAGATACGCAGTATTTT. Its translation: CASSLGTLSTDTQYF.